The T cell receptor (beta chain) described here comes from a study of blood T cell repertoires in COVID-19. The CDR3 sequence is 16 residues long. Losses at the gene ends were 4 bases for V and 1 base for J; bases not matched to a gene: 8. Germline CDR1 and CDR2: SNHLY and FYNNEI. The data were produced by immunoSEQ multiplex PCR, yet TCRdb's version contains in-frame clones alone and is incomplete. The table lists over 85,000 clones, 88% of them singletons. The receptor was isolated from a woman of 80 years or more with active COVID-19. The sample consisted of peripheral blood. The chain couples TRBV2 to TRBJ2-3; 7 bases fit TRBD2. The DNA of the CDR3 is TGTGCCAGCAGTGGAACCACTAGCGCTCGCACAGATACGCAGTATTTT. This codes for CASSGTTSARTDTQYF.